These 19 T cell receptor beta chains originate from one sample sequenced in a study of T cell changes during pregnancy in multiple sclerosis. Libraries were prepared by immunoSEQ multiplex PCR; TCRdb keeps only in-frame clonotypes and omits some of them. Seen here are more than 80,000 clones, roughly 96% observed once, and the top ten hold over 0.95%. The sample here was peripheral blood, taken in the second trimester of pregnancy. These receptors all stem from a female donor with multiple sclerosis, enrolled in a pregnancy study.

CDR3 sequence: CATFGGSEAFF. In DNA, the CDR3 is TGTGCCACTTTTGGCGGGAGTGAAGCTTTCTTT. V usage is TRBV28 and J usage is TRBJ1-1; D unresolved. The V and J ends lost 10 bases and 7 bases respectively, with 13 bases between them. This CDR3 spans 11 amino acids. The V gene's germline CDR1 is MDHEN and CDR2 SYDVKM.

The V and J genes are TRBV9 and TRBJ2-3; maybe TRBD2 (5 bases). Per the germline V gene, CDR1 is SGDLS and CDR2 is YYNGEE. Trimming stripped 0 bases from V and 4 bases from J, with 15 bases between. The CDR3 spans 16 residues. The CDR3 loop reads CASSVVGGSPADTQYF. The CDR3 DNA reads TGTGCCAGCAGCGTAGTCGGTGGGAGTCCCGCAGATACGCAGTATTTT.

This clone was seen just once. The chain combines TRBV4-3 with TRBJ2-7; D might be TRBD1 (6 bases). CDR1 LGHNA and CDR2 YSLEER come from the germline V gene. This CDR3 contains 17 residues. V lost 1 base, J lost 0 bases, and 16 bases lay in between. CDR3 DNA sequence: TGCGCCAGCAGCCAAGCACAGGGACCCTCTACCTCCTACGAGCAGTACTTC. This codes for CASSQAQGPSTSYEQYF.

The V gene is TRBV27, the J gene TRBJ2-2, with a weak D call TRBD2 (5 bases). Trimming stripped 6 bases from V and 0 bases from J, with 14 bases between. The CDR3 runs 16 residues. Germline V gives CDR1 MNHEY, CDR2 SMNVEV (reference sequence). The CDR3, as DNA: TGTGCCAGCAGGGGTCTGCTGCGGGCGAACACCGGGGAGCTGTTTTTT. This translates into CASRGLLRANTGELFF.

For the CDR3, the DNA is TGTGCCAGCTCACCACGGGGGGTTGGCCAACAGATGAACACTGAAGCTTTCTTT. Its translation is CASSPRGVGQQMNTEAFF. V usage is TRBV18 and J usage is TRBJ1-1; D perhaps matches TRBD1 (5 bases). Trimming took 1 base from V and 0 from J, leaving 18 bases between them. The CDR3 is 18 amino acids. Germline V CDR1 and CDR2: KGHSH, LQKENI.

This chain joins TRBV5-5 and TRBJ1-5; weak D call: TRBD1 (6 bases). Germline CDR1 reads SGHKS; CDR2 reads YYEKEE (reference sequence). The length of the CDR3 is 15 residues. V lost 10 bases and J lost 3, with 20 bases in between. The CDR3 DNA follows: TGTGCCGGACTCGTCGACAGGAATTACAATCAGCCCCAGCATTTT. Amino acid sequence: CAGLVDRNYNQPQHF.

V is TRBV19 and J is TRBJ2-7, with TRBD2 matching 15 bases. The CDR3 contains 16 residues. CDR1 is LNHDA, CDR2 SQIVND, per germline (reference sequence). V shed 6 bases and J 6 bases; nucleotides not matched to a gene: 9. CDR3 coding DNA: TGTGCCAGTAGCTATGGACTAGCGGGAGGGCCCATCGAGCAGTACTTC. Amino acid sequence: CASSYGLAGGPIEQYF.

CDR3 DNA: TGTGCCAGCAGTATACGGGACACAAAGTTTGGCTACACCTTC. It is translated as CASSIRDTKFGYTF. This sequence joins TRBV28 and TRBJ1-2, with TRBD1 as a possible D gene (6 bases). Deletions cut 5 bases from V and 7 bases from J, with 17 bases between. This CDR3 has 14 amino acids. Germline V gives CDR1 MDHEN, CDR2 SYDVKM.

The chain combines TRBV10-3 with TRBJ2-3, with D perhaps TRBD1 (5 bases). The CDR3 length is 17 residues. The germline V and J ends were trimmed by 3 bases and 2 bases, with 18 bases remaining between them. Germline V lookup: CDR1 ENHRY, CDR2 SYGVKD. For the CDR3, the DNA is TGTGCCATCAGTGATTCGCTAGGGCAGGGCCTCACAGATACGCAGTATTTT. This sequence encodes CAISDSLGQGLTDTQYF.

J is TRBJ1-4 and V is TRBV21-1; the DNA was not used to check the table's D call, TRBD1. TRBV21-1 is tagged as a pseudogene. This CDR3 has 16 residues. The CDR3 loop is CASSKPGQGLNEKLFF. The CDR3 DNA follows: TGTGCCAGCAGCAAACCGGGACAGGGGCTTAATGAAAAACTGTTTTTT.

This chain uses TRBV10-3 with TRBJ2-3; 7 positions agree with TRBD1. Trimming at V came to 5 bases and at J to 1 base, leaving 6 bases not matched to a gene. The germline gives CDR1 ENHRY, CDR2 SYGVKD. This CDR3 is built from 15 residues. CDR3 sequence: CAISRSGTGTDTQYF. The CDR3 coding sequence is TGTGCCATCAGTCGATCCGGGACAGGCACAGATACGCAGTATTTT.

The table lists this clone with a count of one. The chain combines TRBV27 with TRBJ2-3, with TRBD2 matching over 8 bases. The CDR3 has 17 amino acids. The ends lost 3 bases at V and 3 bases at J; junction bases unmatched: 11. Germline V gives CDR1 MNHEY, CDR2 SMNVEV (reference sequence). In DNA, the CDR3 is TGTGCCAGCAGTTTCTCTACCGGGACTAGGGGGACAGATACGCAGTATTTT. This encodes CASSFSTGTRGTDTQYF.

J is TRBJ2-7 and V is TRBV4-1, with TRBD1 matching 7 bases. Losses at the gene ends were 4 bases for V and 0 bases for J; bases not matched to a gene: 6. Germline V gene data show CDR1 as MGHRA and CDR2 as YSYEKL. The CDR3 consists of 15 residues. The CDR3 region has the DNA TGCGCCAGCAGCCTTGGGACAGACAGCTCCTACGAGCAGTACTTC. This translates into CASSLGTDSSYEQYF.

The chain has TRBV7-9 and TRBJ1-1, with 7 bases aligning to TRBD1. This CDR3 has 13 amino acids. V was pared by 5 bases and J by 4 bases, with 4 bases of the junction left unmatched. Germline loops: CDR1 SEHNR, CDR2 FQNEAQ (reference sequence). The CDR3 DNA sequence: TGTGCCAGCAGCCCAAGACAGGGCACTGAAGCTTTCTTT. Translating gives CASSPRQGTEAFF.

The chain uses TRBV7-9 and TRBJ2-1; D is possibly TRBD1 (6 bases). Looked up from germline, CDR1 is SEHNR and CDR2 is FQNEAQ (reference sequence). V lost 4 bases to trimming and J lost 7 bases, with 11 bases between them. CDR3 size: 13 residues. CDR3 in DNA: TGTGCCAGCAGCTCTACAGGGACGAATGAGCAGTTCTTC. Residues: CASSSTGTNEQFF.

The chain joins TRBV7-8 to TRBJ2-7, with D maybe TRBD1 (7 bases). This CDR3 spans 16 amino acids. Germline CDR1 is SGHVS and CDR2 is FQNEAQ. The V end lost 9 bases, the J end lost 6 bases, and 27 bases lay between the germline ends. The CDR3 DNA is TGTGCCAGTAATCGGAGGGGGCAAGGGTTAGGTGGCGAGCAGTACTTC. Translation: CASNRRGQGLGGEQYF.

This chain links TRBV4-2 with TRBJ2-1, with a weak D call TRBD2 (5 bases). Germline CDR1 and CDR2: LGHNA and YNFKEQ. V was cut by 0 bases and J by 3 bases, with 12 bases left in between. The CDR3 has 16 amino acids. In nucleotides, the CDR3 is TGTGCCAGCAGCCAAGATCAGTCTAGCTTCTACAATGAGCAGTTCTTC. Translation gives CASSQDQSSFYNEQFF.

This clone has more than one count but fewer than ten. The V and J genes are TRBV5-4 and TRBJ2-3; weak D call: TRBD2 (5 bases). CDR1 and CDR2 from the germline V gene are SGHNT and YYREEE (reference sequence). Deletions cut 3 bases from V and 8 bases from J, with 16 bases between. The CDR3 runs to 14 residues. CDR3 region: CASSSRTQHLTQYF. The DNA of the CDR3 is TGTGCCAGCAGCTCAAGGACTCAGCACCTTACGCAGTATTTT.

V gene TRBV19 combines with J gene TRBJ2-3, with a possible D match to TRBD2 (6 bases). V lost 4 bases and J 6 bases, leaving 14 bases between the germline ends. The CDR3 totals 14 residues. Germline CDR1 is LNHDA and CDR2 is SQIVND (reference sequence). The CDR3 here is CASSTSTRGDTQYF. Here the CDR3 DNA reads TGTGCCAGTAGTACGTCGACTAGAGGGGATACGCAGTATTTT.